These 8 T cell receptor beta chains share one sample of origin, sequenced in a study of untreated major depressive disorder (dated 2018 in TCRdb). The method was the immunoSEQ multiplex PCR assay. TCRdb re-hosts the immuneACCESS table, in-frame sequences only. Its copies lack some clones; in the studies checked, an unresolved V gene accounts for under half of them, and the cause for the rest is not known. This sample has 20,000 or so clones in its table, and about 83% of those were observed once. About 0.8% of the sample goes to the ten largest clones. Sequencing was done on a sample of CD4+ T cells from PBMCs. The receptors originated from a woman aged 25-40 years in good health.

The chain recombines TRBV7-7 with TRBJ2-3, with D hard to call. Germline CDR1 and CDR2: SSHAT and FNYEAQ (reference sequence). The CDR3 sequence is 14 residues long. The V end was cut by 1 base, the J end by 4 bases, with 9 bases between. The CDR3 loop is CASSLVGFADTQYF. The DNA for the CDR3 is TGTGCCAGCAGCTTAGTTGGGTTTGCAGATACGCAGTATTTT.

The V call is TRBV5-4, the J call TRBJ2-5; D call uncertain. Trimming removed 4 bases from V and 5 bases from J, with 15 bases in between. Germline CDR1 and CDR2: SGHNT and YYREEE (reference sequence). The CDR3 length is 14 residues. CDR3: CASSLGGYGETQYF. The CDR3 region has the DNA TGTGCCAGCAGCCTGGGTGGATATGGGGAGACCCAGTACTTC.

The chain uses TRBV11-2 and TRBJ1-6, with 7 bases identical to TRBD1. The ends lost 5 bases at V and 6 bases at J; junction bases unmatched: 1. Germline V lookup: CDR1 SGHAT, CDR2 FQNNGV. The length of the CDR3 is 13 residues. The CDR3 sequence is CASSPGGNSPLHF. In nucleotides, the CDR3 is TGTGCCAGCAGCCCAGGGGGTAATTCACCCCTCCACTTT.

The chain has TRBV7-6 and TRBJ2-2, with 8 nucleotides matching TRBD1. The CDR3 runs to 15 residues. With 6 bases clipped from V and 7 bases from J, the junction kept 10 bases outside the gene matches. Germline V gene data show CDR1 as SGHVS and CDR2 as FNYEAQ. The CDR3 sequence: CASRPRTGRIGELFF. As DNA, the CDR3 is TGTGCCAGCAGACCAAGGACAGGGAGGATCGGGGAGCTGTTTTTT.

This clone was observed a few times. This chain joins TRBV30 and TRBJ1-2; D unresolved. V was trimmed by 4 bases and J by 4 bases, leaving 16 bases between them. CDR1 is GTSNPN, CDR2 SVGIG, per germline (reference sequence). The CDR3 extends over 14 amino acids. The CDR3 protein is CAWTFSYPTYGYTF. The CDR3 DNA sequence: TGTGCCTGGACTTTTTCTTATCCGACCTATGGCTACACCTTC.

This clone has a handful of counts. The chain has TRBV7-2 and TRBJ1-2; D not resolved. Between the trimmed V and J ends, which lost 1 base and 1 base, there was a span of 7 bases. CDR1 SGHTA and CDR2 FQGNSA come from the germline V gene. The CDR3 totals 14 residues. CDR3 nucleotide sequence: TGTGCCAGCAGCTTAGAGGCCCTTAACTATGGCTACACCTTC. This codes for CASSLEALNYGYTF.

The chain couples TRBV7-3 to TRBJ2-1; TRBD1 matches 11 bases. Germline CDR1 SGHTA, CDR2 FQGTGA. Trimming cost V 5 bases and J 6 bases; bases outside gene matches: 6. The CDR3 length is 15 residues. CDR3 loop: CASSMGQGGPNEQFF. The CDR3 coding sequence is TGTGCCAGCAGCATGGGACAGGGGGGCCCCAATGAGCAGTTCTTC.

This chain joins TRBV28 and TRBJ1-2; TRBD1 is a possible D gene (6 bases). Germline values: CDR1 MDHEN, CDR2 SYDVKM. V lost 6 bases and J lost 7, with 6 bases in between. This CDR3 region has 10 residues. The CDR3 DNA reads TGTGCCAGCAGCAGGGGTGGCTACACCTTC. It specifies CASSRGGYTF.